This T cell receptor (beta chain) was found in a study of blood T cell repertoires in COVID-19. Study information: Some COVID-19 samples were acute and others convalescent; all came from the United States, Italy and Spain. PBMCs, B-cell-depleted T cells, or T cells were the source of the cDNA or gDNA that made up the material.

The CDR3 is 14 residues long. The V gene's germline CDR1 is SGHTA and CDR2 FQGTGA. With 5 bases removed from V and 6 bases from J, the gap between germline ends came to 17 bases. In the original processing: Reference gene primers were amplified, and this amplification served to estimate nucleated cell counts. The assay was immunoSEQ multiplex PCR, and TCRdb's table has in-frame clones only and misses some. For V, J and clone size, that table is used; D and trimming come from the DNA. The sample includes about 170,000 clones, 86% of them seen just once. This clonotype was sampled from a man in his 70s with acute or convalescent COVID-19. The sequencing sample was made of peripheral blood. The chain uses TRBV7-3 and TRBJ2-7, with D uncertain. CDR3 residues: CASSPIDRSGEQYF. The DNA of the CDR3 is TGTGCCAGCAGCCCGATAGATCGATCGGGCGAGCAGTACTTC.